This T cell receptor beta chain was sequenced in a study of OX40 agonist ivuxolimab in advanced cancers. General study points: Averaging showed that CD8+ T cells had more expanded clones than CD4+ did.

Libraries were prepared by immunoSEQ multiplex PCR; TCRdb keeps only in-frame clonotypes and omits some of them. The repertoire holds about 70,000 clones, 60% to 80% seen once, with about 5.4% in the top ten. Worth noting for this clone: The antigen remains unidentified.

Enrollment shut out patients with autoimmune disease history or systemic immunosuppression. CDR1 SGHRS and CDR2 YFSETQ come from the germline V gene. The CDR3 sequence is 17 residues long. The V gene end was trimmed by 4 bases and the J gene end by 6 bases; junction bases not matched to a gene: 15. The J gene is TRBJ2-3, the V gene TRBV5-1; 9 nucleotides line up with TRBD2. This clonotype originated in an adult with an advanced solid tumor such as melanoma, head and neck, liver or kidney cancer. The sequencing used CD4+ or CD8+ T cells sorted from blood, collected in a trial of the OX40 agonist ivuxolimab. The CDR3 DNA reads TGCGCCAGCAGCGGCGGGAGGGTGCTAGCGGGCGTGGATACGCAGTATTTT. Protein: CASSGGRVLAGVDTQYF.